This record concerns one T cell receptor (beta chain) sequence. There are a few counts of this clonotype. The antigen this receptor binds is unknown. Base qualities are not at hand, and no much larger clone is one base apart. Libraries were constructed by 5' RACE. Data came from a NextSeq 500. To allow correction of PCR and sequencing errors, the TCR library protocol tagged every TCR cDNA molecule with a unique molecular identifier. For the original study's pipeline: TCR identification, UMI-based error correction and CDR3 extraction were performed with Decombinator tools. Expanded TCRs were defined as those above a frequency of 2 per 1,000, corresponding to the top 1% of the tumor frequency distribution. Renyi diversity was calculated using the R vegan package after each repertoire was subsampled 100 times to 5,000 TCRs. CDR3 similarity networks were built from amino acid triplet string-kernel similarity, connecting CDR3s with pairwise similarity above 0.82. The public reads were quality trimmed at Q25 with fastp and then assembled into clones with MiXCR by TCRdb, keeping productive beta chains. Records with the same CDR3 protein are collapsed into one entry carrying the most frequent genes and DNA. The V and J calls, along with clone size, are taken from TCRdb and not from the paper's own processing. The table for this sample lists 110,000 or so distinct CDR3 sequences; 11% of them were counted only once. Clones ranked in the top ten supply approximately 25% of the sample.

Interpreted using the paper, the time point label stands for: blood at routine non-recurrence follow-up after resection. For TCR sequencing, whole RNA was extracted from tumor and nontumor lung tissue, or from cryopreserved PBMC samples, and no cell sorting was done. Only patients for whom sufficient RNA was available from at least two tumor regions were selected for TCR sequencing. These data originate in a study of spatial heterogeneity in lung cancer (dated by TCRdb to between 2018 and 2020). The study in broad terms: The donors were some 76 patients from the lung TRACERx cohort who had early-stage, untreated non-small cell lung cancer. Follow-up PBMC samples were sequenced whenever available, with a median time to follow-up of around two years after resection. More beta-chain than alpha-chain transcripts were consistently detected, likely reflecting higher beta-chain transcript abundance. In the raw uncorrected reads, each unique combination of TCR and UMI appeared on average more than ten times. The study quantitatively compared TCR alpha and beta repertoires across multiple tumor regions, matched nontumor lung and blood in non-small cell lung cancer. TCR repertoire features were related to nonsynonymous mutation counts determined by whole-exome sequencing of tumor tissue. At surgery, hundreds of tumor regions, approximately 64 matched nontumor lung samples and more than 50 PBMC samples were TCR-sequenced for both alpha and beta chains.

The CDR3 contains 15 residues, cysteine and phenylalanine counted. Just the 45-base CDR3 DNA is kept, in frame starting at base 1. Between the V and J ends, shortened by 0 bases and 4 bases respectively, the junction contains 12 bases. CDR1 and CDR2 are drawn from the germline V gene: SGHRS, YFSETQ. Results and caveats for the whole study, not just this receptor: Additional single-cell paired TCR alpha and beta sequencing was considered necessary to confirm, at a functional level, the hypothesis that regional TCRs recognize regional mutations. Only 13 to 15 patients were included in the comparisons of baseline and follow-up blood repertoires. Ubiquitous expanded tumor TCRs showed up in blood more often at tumor resection than at routine follow-up.

The input for sequencing was PBMCs, taken at follow-up. The chain uses TRBV5-1 and TRBJ2-3; the D gene is possibly TRBD1, with 5 bases matching. The sequence came from a female donor with early-stage non-small cell lung cancer. The DNA sequence reads TGCGCCAGCAGCTTGGCTCAGGGTCGGTCAGATACGCAGTATTTT. Its coded protein is CASSLAQGRSDTQYF.